This T cell receptor (beta chain) was sequenced for a study of T cells in Graves' hyperthyroidism and ophthalmopathy. This clonotype was counted ten times or more. What was amplified from RNA transcripts were TCR beta CDR3 regions. Initially, a first-round RT-PCR of the TCR CDR3 employed the HTBI primer set. TCRdb redid the calling of the multiplex PCR reads with MiXCR, one entry per CDR3 protein. Of roughly 500,000 distinct CDR3 sequences listed, 15% to 20% are singletons. Exclusion of patients followed from uncontrolled infection, other autoimmune disease, pregnancy or lactation. CDR3 length: 16 residues. The V end lost 2 bases, the J end lost 7 bases, and 18 bases lay between the germline ends.

The rearrangement links TRBV12-3 or TRBV12-4 to TRBJ2-1; a weak D match, TRBD1 (5 bases). The sequenced sample consisted of blood. The sequence was collected from a woman aged 25 to 39 with Graves' ophthalmopathy. The CDR3 DNA is TGTGCCAGCAGTTTATATGTGGGAAGGGGTGGGAATGAGCAGTTCTTC. The encoded protein is CASSLYVGRGGNEQFF.